This T cell receptor beta chain stems from a study of T cell responses to AZD1222 COVID-19 vaccine. The CDR3 contains 17 residues. Germline V gene data show CDR1 as SGHRS and CDR2 as YFSETQ. Trimming cost V 2 bases and J 3 bases, with 15 bases left between them. Sequenced by immunoSEQ multiplex PCR; TCRdb stores in-frame clones only, minus some. The sample has 100,000 to 150,000 clones; about 86% are singletons. This clone was observed once. The material was peripheral blood, obtained on day 0 of AZD1222 vaccination. The TCR comes from an adult in good health. The V and J genes are TRBV5-1 and TRBJ1-6; no definite D call. CDR3 in amino acids: CASSLVSGNLYNSPLHF. For the CDR3, the DNA is TGCGCCAGCAGCTTAGTGTCCGGGAACCTCTATAATTCACCCCTCCACTTT. The entire variable domain, with the rest obtained from reference TRBV5-1 and TRBJ1-6, is as follows: KAGVTQTPRYLIKTRGQQVTLSCSPISGHRSVSWYQQTPGQGLQFLFEYFSETQRNKGNFPGRFSGRQFSNSRSEMNVSTLELGDSALYLCASSLVSGNLYNSPLHFGNGTRLTVT.